The next 3 T cell receptor beta chains were all read from a single sample in a study of blood T cell repertoires in COVID-19. The protocol was immunoSEQ multiplex PCR, while the TCRdb copy is restricted to in-frame clones and leaves out a portion. This table has tens of thousands of clones, 80% to 90% appearing once. Sequencing input: peripheral blood. These receptor sequences come from a man in his 60s with COVID-19, enrolled during active disease.

V gene TRBV4-3 combines with J gene TRBJ1-1; possible D gene TRBD1, 5 bases. The germline V and J ends were trimmed by 5 bases and 4 bases, with 14 bases remaining between them. Germline V gives CDR1 LGHNA, CDR2 YSLEER. This CDR3 spans 14 amino acids. The CDR3 DNA is TGCGCCAGCAGCGAACAGGAGGGGATCACTGAAGCTTTCTTT. It is translated as CASSEQEGITEAFF.

The J gene is TRBJ1-2, the V gene TRBV19, with D unclear. Per germline, CDR1 LNHDA and CDR2 SQIVND (reference sequence). The CDR3 sequence is 14 residues long. The germline V and J ends were trimmed by 7 bases and 0 bases, with 12 bases remaining between them. The CDR3 DNA reads TGTGCCAGTATCCTCCGAGGAGCTAACTATGGCTACACCTTC. It codes for CASILRGANYGYTF.

This clone was recorded a few times. This chain connects TRBV9 to TRBJ1-2, with 9 bases that match TRBD1. The J segment lost 7 bases and the V segment lost 4 bases, leaving 8 bases of the junction unmatched. CDR1 and CDR2 from the germline V gene are SGDLS and YYNGEE. CDR3 size: 14 residues. CDR3 nucleotides: TGTGCCAGCAGCCCCCACGACAGGGGGGCTGGCTACACCTTC. Translated, it gives CASSPHDRGAGYTF. Based on the CDR3 plus reference TRBV9 and TRBJ1-2, the full variable domain is DSGVTQTPKHLITATGQRVTLRCSPRSGDLSVYWYQQSLDQGLQFLIQYYNGEERAKGNILERFSAQQFPDLHSELNLSSLELGDSALYFCASSPHDRGAGYTFGSGTRLTVV.